A selection of T cell receptor beta chains follows, all from one sample in a study of T cells after yellow fever vaccination. Using its own MiXCR run on the 5' RACE reads, TCRdb lists one record per CDR3 protein. The repertoire holds some 670,000 distinct CDR3 sequences, with 9% to 15% as singletons. Sample: PBMCs, taken on the day of the yellow fever booster vaccination. The receptors stem from a man aged 25 to 45 who received the YFV17D yellow fever vaccine. Each CDR3 is given with its conserved first and last residue. D genes are given only for firm matches. Rows may omit the clone size; those that give it use once, few, many or a size class.

D,J,size,V,DNA,CDR3
TRBD2,TRBJ2-2,NA,TRBV3-1,TGTGCCAGCAGCCAAGAAAGATGGACTAGCGGGAGACACATGAACACCGGGGAGCTGTTTTTT,CASSQERWTSGRHMNTGELFF
TRBD2,TRBJ2-7,NA,TRBV7-9,TGTGCCAGCAACCCACTAGCGGGGGCCTACGAGCAGTACTTC,CASNPLAGAYEQYF
NA,TRBJ2-3,NA,TRBV20-1,TGCAGTGCTGGGCCCAACACAGATACGCAGTATTTT,CSAGPNTDTQYF
TRBD1,TRBJ1-2,NA,TRBV7-2,TGTGCCAGCAGCGACACAGGGGTTGTAGGAGGCTACACCTTC,CASSDTGVVGGYTF
NA,TRBJ1-3,NA,TRBV4-3,TGCGCCAGCAGCCAAGAATTGGGAAACACCATATATTTT,CASSQELGNTIYF
NA,TRBJ2-2,few,TRBV12-3/TRBV12-4,TGTGCCAGCAGCGAACTAGCCTCCACCGGGGAGCTGTTTTTT,CASSELASTGELFF
TRBD2,TRBJ2-1,NA,TRBV12-3/TRBV12-4,TGTGCCAGCATCATTAGCGGGGGCGATGAGCAGTTCTTC,CASIISGGDEQFF
TRBD2,TRBJ2-7,NA,TRBV7-2,TGTGCCAGCAGCTTGGTGGTCCTAGCGGGTGGCGAGCAGTACTTC,CASSLVVLAGGEQYF
TRBD1,TRBJ2-1,many,TRBV23-1,TGCGCCTATCCGATAGGGGGCGACGAGCAGTTCTTC,CAYPIGGDEQFF
NA,TRBJ1-6,few,TRBV5-1,TGCGCCAGCAGCCGGGACACCTATAATTCACCCCTCCACTTT,CASSRDTYNSPLHF
TRBD1,TRBJ2-1,many,TRBV6-5,TGTGCCAGCAGCCGCGACAGGGCTCGCTACAATGAGCAGTTCTTC,CASSRDRARYNEQFF
NA,TRBJ1-2,few,TRBV10-3,TGTGCCATCAGTGACAGGGGTCGGGGCTACACCTTC,CAISDRGRGYTF
NA,TRBJ2-3,NA,TRBV7-3,TGTGCCAGCAGCCGCAGTAACGGGAAAGGCACAGATACGCAGTATTTT,CASSRSNGKGTDTQYF
NA,TRBJ2-1,few,TRBV29-1,TGCAGCGTTGACTTGTCGAAATACAATGAGCAGTTCTTC,CSVDLSKYNEQFF
NA,TRBJ2-6,NA,TRBV4-3,TGCGCCAGCAGCCAAGAAACGCCGGGTGGGGCCAACGTCCTGACTTTC,CASSQETPGGANVLTF
NA,TRBJ2-3,NA,TRBV30,TGTGCCTGGAGTGTACTTGGCAGTACTAGCACAGATACGCAGTATTTT,CAWSVLGSTSTDTQYF
NA,TRBJ1-1,NA,TRBV21-1,TGTGCCAGCAGAACGGGACCCTCCAACACTGAAGCTTTCTTT,CASRTGPSNTEAFF
NA,TRBJ2-7,many,TRBV7-3,TGTGCCAGCAGCCAAAAGGCCGGATTTAGCGACGAGCAGTACTTC,CASSQKAGFSDEQYF
TRBD1,TRBJ2-5,NA,TRBV5-1,TGCGCCAGCAGGGGACAGGGTAACAAAGAGACCCAGTACTTC,CASRGQGNKETQYF
NA,TRBJ1-2,few,TRBV7-9,TGTGCCAGCAGTTTCACCGTGAGTGGCTACACCTTC,CASSFTVSGYTF
NA,TRBJ2-1,NA,TRBV9,TGTGCCAGCAGCGTAGGGACACGGACCTACAATGAGCAGTTCTTC,CASSVGTRTYNEQFF
TRBD2,TRBJ2-3,NA,TRBV20-1,TGCTGTGCTACCTCGACTAGCGGGAGGGCCGGGTATACGCAGTATTTT,CCATSTSGRAGYTQYF
NA,TRBJ2-1,NA,TRBV18,TGTGCCAGCCTCGACCTTCTTTGGGGCGATGAGCAGTTCTTC,CASLDLLWGDEQFF
NA,TRBJ2-3,few,TRBV7-2,TGTGCCAGCCGATCCGCCGACACAGATACGCAGTATTTT,CASRSADTDTQYF
TRBD2,TRBJ2-1,NA,TRBV7-8,TGTGCCAGCAGCTTAAGAGCGGGAGCCGAGTACAATGAGCAGTTCTTC,CASSLRAGAEYNEQFF
NA,TRBJ1-5,NA,TRBV12-3/TRBV12-4,TGTGCCAGCAGCAACGGGGCCAGGCAGCCCCAGCATTTT,CASSNGARQPQHF
NA,TRBJ1-1,few,TRBV11-2,TGTGCCAGCAGCTTAATCGGCTTCGGGACCATGAACACTGAAGCTTTCTTT,CASSLIGFGTMNTEAFF